One and the same sample provided the 28 T cell receptor beta chains below, sequenced in a study of blood T cell repertoires in COVID-19. Assay used: immunoSEQ multiplex PCR; TCRdb lists only in-frame clones, some missing. The repertoire consists of over 200,000 clones, with 85% to 90% occurring once and the leading ten covering around 1.6%. Material: peripheral blood. The receptor set was obtained from a man younger than 35 with active or convalescent COVID-19.

This clone has only a few counts. This chain joins TRBV5-8 and TRBJ1-4; D is undetermined. This CDR3 is 14 amino acids long. V shed 7 bases and J shed 8 bases, with 18 bases lying between them. CDR1 is SGHTS, CDR2 YDEGEE, per germline. The CDR3 protein is CASRRAAAVEKLFF. The DNA of the CDR3 is TGTGCCAGCCGGCGGGCAGCGGCCGTGGAAAAACTGTTTTTT.

This rearrangement joins TRBV19 to TRBJ1-1; D not resolved. Trimming removed 3 bases at V and 3 bases at J, with 8 bases between. There are 13 residues in the CDR3. CDR1 is LNHDA, CDR2 SQIVND, per germline (reference sequence). The CDR3 loop is CASSIHTYTEAFF. The CDR3 nucleotides read TGTGCCAGTAGTATCCACACCTACACTGAAGCTTTCTTT.

The V call is TRBV28, the J call TRBJ1-5; 7 bases are a match to TRBD1. CDR1 and CDR2 from the germline V gene are MDHEN and SYDVKM. Trimming at V came to 7 bases and at J to 2 bases, leaving 11 bases not matched to a gene. There are 16 residues in the CDR3. The CDR3 is CASTTLSGTGNQPQHF. DNA of the CDR3: TGTGCCAGCACCACCTTATCCGGGACAGGCAATCAGCCCCAGCATTTT.

The gene calls are TRBV7-2 and TRBJ2-2; 7 nucleotides line up with TRBD2. The CDR3 spans 17 residues. V was clipped by 1 base and J by 1 base; unmatched bases: 6. The V gene's germline CDR1 is SGHTA and CDR2 FQGNSA. The CDR3 reads CASSLGWGRVNTGELFF. CDR3 in DNA: TGTGCCAGCAGCTTAGGTTGGGGGAGGGTGAACACCGGGGAGCTGTTTTTT. The full variable domain, in which reference TRBV7-2 and TRBJ2-2 provide the parts outside the CDR3, is GAGVSQSPSNKVTEKGKDVELRCDPISGHTALYWYRQSLGQGLEFLIYFQGNSAPDKSGLPSDRFSAERTGGSVSTLTIQRTQQEDSAVYLCASSLGWGRVNTGELFFGEGSRLTVL.

This rearrangement joins TRBV3-1 (or the pseudogene TRBV3-2) to TRBJ2-1; D gene uncertain. CDR1 is LGHDT and CDR2 is YNNKEL in the germline V gene (reference sequence). This CDR3 comprises 12 residues. Trimming shortened V by 5 bases and J by 7 bases, and 9 bases separated the two germline ends. CDR3 nucleotide sequence: TGTGCCAGCAGCTCCGTCAGGAATGAGCAGTTCTTC. Translation: CASSSVRNEQFF.

The V call is TRBV19, the J call TRBJ2-3, with 8 bases lining up with TRBD1. The trim removed 3 bases at V and 4 bases at J, leaving 9 bases unmatched. The CDR3 totals 16 residues. Germline lookup yields CDR1 LNHDA and CDR2 SQIVND (reference sequence). The CDR3 loop is CASSIQGAFPADTQYF. The CDR3 DNA reads TGTGCCAGTAGTATCCAGGGGGCCTTCCCAGCAGATACGCAGTATTTT.

On this clone itself: Other DNA sequences within the sample encode an identical CDR3. J is TRBJ1-3 and V is TRBV5-1; TRBD1 matches at 7 bases. The CDR3 runs to 15 residues. Per germline, CDR1 SGHRS and CDR2 YFSETQ. V lost 4 bases, J lost 2 bases, and 6 bases stayed unmatched. The CDR3: CASSPSGTAGNTIYF. The CDR3 bases are TGCGCCAGCAGCCCCTCAGGGACAGCTGGAAACACCATATATTTT.

This sequence joins TRBV6-5 and TRBJ1-6; TRBD1 matches 9 bases. The CDR3 is made up of 14 amino acids. Germline assignment: CDR1 MNHEY and CDR2 SVGAGI. Trimming took 6 bases from V and 7 from J; bases not matched to a gene: 4. CDR3 sequence (DNA): TGTGCCAGCAGGAGGGACAGGGCCAATTCACCCCTCCACTTT. Translation gives CASRRDRANSPLHF.

The chain recombines TRBV19 with TRBJ2-3, with 9 bases aligning to TRBD2. Germline V gene data show CDR1 as LNHDA and CDR2 as SQIVND (reference sequence). The CDR3 extends over 16 amino acids. The V gene end was trimmed by 3 bases and the J gene end by 4 bases; junction bases not matched to a gene: 8. CDR3 region: CASSIGGRAFADTQYF. In DNA, the CDR3 is TGTGCCAGTAGTATCGGCGGGAGGGCCTTCGCAGATACGCAGTATTTT.

This clone was seen a single time. The chain carries TRBV5-6 and TRBJ1-1, with 7 bases lining up with TRBD1. CDR3 length: 14 residues. V lost 1 base to trimming and J lost 6 bases; unmatched junction nucleotides: 6. Germline-derived CDR1 and CDR2 are SGHDT and YYEEEE. The DNA for the CDR3 is TGTGCCAGCAGCTTGTTCGGGCAGGGGGCTGAAGCTTTCTTT. It encodes CASSLFGQGAEAFF.

The gene calls are TRBV5-1 and TRBJ1-1; weak D call: TRBD1 (6 bases). The CDR3 consists of 15 residues. V was clipped by 5 bases and J by 2 bases, with 16 bases between them. Germline V lookup: CDR1 SGHRS, CDR2 YFSETQ. In DNA, the CDR3 is TGCGCCAGCAGACCCGGACAGATTGCCAACACTGAAGCTTTCTTT. The encoded protein is CASRPGQIANTEAFF.

This chain joins TRBV6-2 or TRBV6-3 and TRBJ2-7; 8 bases line up with TRBD2. The CDR3 contains 15 residues. V gave up 5 bases and J gave up 8 bases; unmatched junction bases: 14. Germline V gives CDR1 MNHEY, CDR2 SVGEGT. The CDR3 bases are TGTGCCAGCAGTGCCCCCGGGACTAGAGGTTCCAAGCAGTACTTC. Its translation is CASSAPGTRGSKQYF.

This chain's CDR3 is CAWSPGTGAYGYTF. CDR3 in DNA: TGTGCCTGGAGTCCCGGGACAGGCGCCTATGGCTACACCTTC. The chain carries TRBV30 and TRBJ1-2, with TRBD1 identical over 8 bases. The CDR3 runs to 14 residues. V shed 2 bases, J shed 4 bases, and the junction held 6 bases outside the gene matches. Germline V CDR1 and CDR2: GTSNPN, SVGIG (reference sequence).

The gene calls are TRBV28 and TRBJ1-2, with 7 bases identical to TRBD1. Losses at the gene ends were 4 bases for V and 6 bases for J; bases not matched to a gene: 11. The CDR3 has 15 residues. In germline, CDR1 is MDHEN, CDR2 SYDVKM. DNA of the CDR3: TGTGCCAGCAGTTCCAGAACAGGGGTAATAAATGGCTACACCTTC. Protein product: CASSSRTGVINGYTF.

The table lists this clone with a count of one. The V gene is TRBV6-2 or TRBV6-3, the J gene TRBJ2-5, with D possibly being TRBD2 (5 bases). V lost 3 bases and J 6 bases, leaving 23 bases between the germline ends. CDR3 length: 17 amino acids. The germline V gene has CDR1 MNHEY and CDR2 SVGEGT. CDR3 sequence (DNA): TGTGCCAGCAGTTATGGACCCAATACCTGGCGGGTAAAGACCCAGTACTTC. This sequence encodes CASSYGPNTWRVKTQYF.

This chain connects TRBV29-1 to TRBJ2-3; D is uncertain. CDR1 and CDR2 (germline): SQVTM, ANQGSEA. V was shortened by 3 bases and J by 5 bases, with 6 bases between the two germline ends. This CDR3 is 11 amino acids long. The CDR3 DNA reads TGCAGCGTTGATTCCCAAGATACGCAGTATTTT. It translates to CSVDSQDTQYF.

This clone was recorded only once. V usage is TRBV28 and J usage is TRBJ1-6; D unresolved. The CDR3 has 13 residues. The ends were cut back, 5 bases at V and 10 bases at J, with 12 bases in the middle. In germline, CDR1 is MDHEN, CDR2 SYDVKM. CDR3 amino acids: CASSLRSESPLHF. In nucleotides, the CDR3 is TGTGCCAGCAGTCTTCGGTCCGAGTCACCCCTCCACTTT.

This rearrangement joins TRBV11-3 to TRBJ2-7; TRBD1 is a possible D gene (6 bases). Germline V gives CDR1 SGHNT, CDR2 YENEEA. The V end was cut by 2 bases, the J end by 4 bases, with 15 bases between. The CDR3 extends over 15 amino acids. Here the CDR3 reads CASSLRFTGHYEQYF. The CDR3 nucleotides read TGTGCCAGCAGCTTAAGGTTTACAGGGCATTACGAGCAGTACTTC.

V and J are TRBV6-5 and TRBJ2-5; the match to TRBD2 covers 10 bases. The CDR3 is 15 amino acids. The V and J ends lost 4 bases and 1 base, in that order; junction bases with no gene match: 3. Germline V CDR1 and CDR2: MNHEY, SVGAGI. The CDR3 region has the DNA TGTGCCAGCAGTTCAACTAGCGGGACCCAAGAGACCCAGTACTTC. It specifies CASSSTSGTQETQYF.

The chain joins TRBV14 to TRBJ2-1; the match to TRBD1 covers 9 bases. The CDR3 sequence is 18 residues long. CDR1 is SGHDN and CDR2 is FVKESK in the germline V gene. J gave up 7 bases and V 0 bases, and 13 bases lay outside the gene matches. CDR3 nucleotides: TGTGCCAGCAGCCAAGAAGGGTACCGGGGACAGGGATCGAATGAGCAGTTCTTC. Translating it yields CASSQEGYRGQGSNEQFF.

The chain is built from TRBV6-2 or TRBV6-3 and TRBJ2-1; D gene ambiguous. Germline V gene data show CDR1 as MNHEY and CDR2 as SVGEGT. The V end lost 0 bases, the J end lost 5 bases, and 8 bases lay between the germline ends. This CDR3 has 14 amino acids. The CDR3 loop is CASSYSVENNEQFF. The CDR3, as DNA: TGTGCCAGCAGTTACTCAGTAGAGAACAATGAGCAGTTCTTC.

The rearrangement links TRBV28 to TRBJ2-2; 13 positions agree with TRBD2. The V segment lost 8 bases and the J segment 2 bases; nucleotides outside the gene matches: 5. Germline V gene sequence: CDR1 MDHEN, CDR2 SYDVKM. The CDR3 is made up of 16 amino acids. The CDR3 sequence is CASLWTSGGNTGELFF. In DNA, the CDR3 is TGTGCCAGCCTTTGGACTAGCGGGGGCAACACCGGGGAGCTGTTTTTT.

The chain has TRBV6-5 and TRBJ1-6, with D maybe TRBD1 (5 bases). CDR3 length: 14 amino acids. Per the germline V gene, CDR1 is MNHEY and CDR2 is SVGAGI. Trimming pared 2 bases from V and 7 bases from J, leaving 9 bases between. The CDR3 loop reads CASSYRGENSPLHF. CDR3 in DNA: TGTGCCAGCAGTTACCGGGGGGAGAATTCACCCCTCCACTTT.

The V call is TRBV24-1, the J call TRBJ2-1; 7 nucleotides align to TRBD1. Germline V gene sequence: CDR1 KGHDR, CDR2 SFDVKD. This CDR3 comprises 12 residues. V was pared by 11 bases and J by 12 bases, with 12 bases of the junction left unmatched. CDR3 sequence reads: CAIGQDQGRQFF. The DNA for the CDR3 is TGTGCCATCGGACAGGACCAAGGGCGGCAGTTCTTC.

This clone was counted between two and nine times. CDR3 loop: CASSQDSGRALGYEQYF. The DNA of the CDR3 is TGCGCCAGCAGCCAGGATAGCGGGAGGGCGCTCGGGTACGAGCAGTACTTC. The chain joins TRBV4-3 to TRBJ2-7; 11 bases match TRBD2. The CDR3 sequence is 17 residues long. Germline lookup yields CDR1 LGHNA and CDR2 YSLEER. V lost 3 bases, J lost 4 bases, and 11 bases stayed unmatched.

The V and J genes are TRBV10-2 and TRBJ2-2; D possibly corresponds to TRBD2 (5 bases). The CDR3 spans 15 residues. V lost 8 bases and J lost 1, with 14 bases in between. Per the germline V gene, CDR1 is WSHSY and CDR2 is SAAADI. The CDR3 spells CASAVGIQNTGELFF. CDR3 coding DNA: TGCGCCAGCGCCGTCGGGATTCAGAACACCGGGGAGCTGTTTTTT.

The J gene is TRBJ1-5, the V gene TRBV30, with 7 bases matching TRBD1. Per germline, CDR1 GTSNPN and CDR2 SVGIG (reference sequence). J gave up 7 bases and V 5 bases, and 8 bases lay outside the gene matches. This CDR3 is built from 13 residues. CDR3 amino acids: CAWSGTEGQPQHF. CDR3 nucleotide sequence: TGTGCCTGGTCCGGGACAGAAGGACAGCCCCAGCATTTT.

The gene calls are TRBV7-2 and TRBJ1-1, with TRBD1 as a possible D gene (5 bases). The CDR3 is 13 amino acids. The germline V gene has CDR1 SGHTA and CDR2 FQGNSA. The V end was cut by 8 bases, the J end by 4 bases, with 14 bases between. CDR3 nucleotides: TGTGCCAGCGGGCAGGGTTTCGGCACTGAAGCTTTCTTT. Residues: CASGQGFGTEAFF.